This paragraph covers one T cell receptor beta chain sequence. These data belong to a study of blood T cell repertoires in COVID-19. As originally analysed: It was from reference gene primer amplification that nucleated cell counts were estimated. The assay was immunoSEQ multiplex PCR, and TCRdb's table has in-frame clones only and misses some. V and J calls and clone size are as listed in that table; D and trimming were resolved from the DNA. The data contain over 150,000 clones, around 84% of them singletons. Germline CDR1 reads LNHDA; CDR2 reads SQIVND (reference sequence). With 7 bases removed from V and 6 bases from J, the gap between germline ends came to 14 bases. The CDR3 runs 13 residues.

This TCR came from a man aged 45-65 years with active or convalescent COVID-19. This chain connects TRBV19 to TRBJ2-3; TRBD2 might be the D (6 bases). The sequenced sample was peripheral blood. The CDR3 sequence: CASNIGSGDTQYF. Here the CDR3 DNA reads TGTGCCAGTAATATCGGGAGTGGGGATACGCAGTATTTT.